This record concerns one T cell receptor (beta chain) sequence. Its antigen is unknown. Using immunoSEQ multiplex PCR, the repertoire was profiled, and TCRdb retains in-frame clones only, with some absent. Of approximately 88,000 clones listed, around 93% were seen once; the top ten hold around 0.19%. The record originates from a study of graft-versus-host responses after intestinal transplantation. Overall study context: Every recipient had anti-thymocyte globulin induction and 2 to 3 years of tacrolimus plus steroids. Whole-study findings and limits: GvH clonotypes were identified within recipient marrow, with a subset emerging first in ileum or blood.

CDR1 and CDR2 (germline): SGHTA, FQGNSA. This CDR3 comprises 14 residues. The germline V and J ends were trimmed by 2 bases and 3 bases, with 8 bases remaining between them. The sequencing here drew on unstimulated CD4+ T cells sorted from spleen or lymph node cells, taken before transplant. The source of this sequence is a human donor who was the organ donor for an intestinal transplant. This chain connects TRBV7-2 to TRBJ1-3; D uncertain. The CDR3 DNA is TGTGCCAGCAGCTTATCCCCACTTGGAAACACCATATATTTT. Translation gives CASSLSPLGNTIYF.